This T cell receptor beta chain was profiled in a study of T cell responses to AZD1222 COVID-19 vaccine. Sequencing was performed with immunoSEQ multiplex PCR; in TCRdb, only in-frame clones are kept and a portion is missing. The table shows about 120,000 clones, with about 90% occurring only once. The sample here was peripheral blood, taken 28 days after the second AZD1222 dose. The sequence came from an adult who received the AZD1222 COVID-19 vaccine.

In DNA form, the CDR3 reads TGTGCCAGTCAGTTAGACCCTGGAAACACCATATATTTT. Translating it yields CASQLDPGNTIYF. The chain links TRBV7-6 to TRBJ1-3; D is uncertain. Germline V gives CDR1 SGHVS, CDR2 FNYEAQ. The ends were cut back, 9 bases at V and 2 bases at J, with 11 bases in the middle. The CDR3 loop spans 13 amino acids.